This note documents a single T cell receptor (beta chain) sequence. Antigen unknown. The PCR ran on 60 Vbeta and 13 Jbeta primers. The method was immunoSEQ multiplex PCR; TCRdb's version includes in-frame clones alone and lacks a portion of them. The data hold some 55,000 clones, with around 83% observed a single time. Germline assignment: CDR1 SGHRS and CDR2 YFSETQ. V shed 4 bases and J shed 1 base, with 14 bases lying between them. The CDR3 contains 15 residues. This specimen comes from a study of cytomegalovirus exposure and HLA in healthy donors. Whole-study results and caveats: Highly shared sequence variants in one cluster were likely a sequencing artifact. Earlier results showed most TCR beta V segments being productive about 87% or about 30% of the time. Accurate predictions that matched the HLA-A and HLA-B alleles of most subjects were reportedly made from TCR beta sequences.

This sequence was found in a man aged 35 to 55 in good health and CMV-seronegative. This chain links TRBV5-1 with TRBJ1-1; D remains ambiguous. The material sequenced was PBMCs. CDR3 coding DNA: TGCGCCAGCAGCCAGGCCCAAATATCGAACACTGAAGCTTTCTTT. Translation: CASSQAQISNTEAFF.